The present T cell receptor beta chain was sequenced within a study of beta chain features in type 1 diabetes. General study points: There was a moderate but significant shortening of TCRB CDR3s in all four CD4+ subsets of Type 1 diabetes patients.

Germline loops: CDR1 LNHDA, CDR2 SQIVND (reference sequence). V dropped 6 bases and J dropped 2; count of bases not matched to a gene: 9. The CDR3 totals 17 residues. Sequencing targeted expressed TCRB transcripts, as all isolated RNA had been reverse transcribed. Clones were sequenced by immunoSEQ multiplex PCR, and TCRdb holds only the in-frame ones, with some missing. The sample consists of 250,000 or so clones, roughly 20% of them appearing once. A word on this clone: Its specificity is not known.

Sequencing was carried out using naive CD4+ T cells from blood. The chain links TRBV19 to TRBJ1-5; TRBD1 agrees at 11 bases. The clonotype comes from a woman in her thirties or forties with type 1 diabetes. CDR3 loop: CASRELGQGAGNQPQHF. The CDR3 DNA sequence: TGTGCCAGTAGAGAACTCGGACAGGGGGCAGGCAATCAGCCCCAGCATTTT.